This T cell receptor (beta chain) derives from a study of neurological immune-mediated disorders. The authors produced cDNA by 5'RACE using 10-nucleotide random UMIs. TCRdb re-called the 5' RACE reads with MiXCR, one entry per CDR3 protein. Of under 70,000 distinct CDR3 sequences in the sample, more than 3% are singletons; the top ten hold approximately 7%. The CDR3 covers 14 residues. In germline, CDR1 is KGHSH, CDR2 LQKENI. V shed 5 bases, J shed 2 bases, and the junction held 5 bases outside the gene matches. This clonotype was recorded at least ten times. Its cognate antigen is unknown. PBMCs stored at -80 C, numbering 2 million, were the origin of the unsorted libraries. Study observations and caveats: Association with the multiple sclerosis repertoire cluster was not found for any clinical or MRI feature. The greatest TCR clonal expansion occurred in HTLV-1-associated myelopathy and the least in multiple sclerosis, which fell below healthy controls.

The chain couples TRBV18 to TRBJ2-7; 8 nucleotides agree with TRBD1. This TCR came from a woman in her sixties or seventies with multiple sclerosis. The sample was PBMCs. The CDR3 sequence: CASSAMTGAYEQYF. The CDR3 coding sequence is TGTGCCAGCTCAGCCATGACAGGGGCCTACGAGCAGTACTTC.